This entry lists 9 T cell receptor beta chains sequenced from one sample in a study of early T cells in non-severe SARS-CoV-2 infection. TCRdb passed the 5' RACE reads through MiXCR, listing each CDR3 protein once. The sample contains 55,000 to 65,000 distinct CDR3 sequences, roughly a tenth of which appear only once. The sample taken for sequencing was whole blood. These receptor sequences come from an adult who was a healthcare worker with PCR-confirmed SARS-CoV-2 infection or an uninfected control (not recorded which).

The V call is TRBV6-2 or TRBV6-3, the J call TRBJ2-1; 9 bases are a match to TRBD2. The germline V gene has CDR1 MNHEY and CDR2 SVGEGT. The CDR3 spans 17 residues. Losses at the gene ends were 5 bases for V and 4 bases for J; bases not matched to a gene: 12. In DNA form, the CDR3 reads TGTGCCAGCAGTCGACGACCTAGCGGGATTCTATACAATGAGCAGTTCTTC. This encodes CASSRRPSGILYNEQFF.

This clonotype was seen a few times. With a much larger clone just one base away, this may be a read error. This sequence joins TRBV3-1 and TRBJ2-5, with D unresolved. CDR3 length equals 14 residues. Germline-derived CDR1 and CDR2 are LGHDT and YNNKEL (reference sequence). Between the trimmed V and J ends, which lost 1 base and 8 bases, there was a span of 14 bases. The DNA of the CDR3 is TGTGCCAGCAGCCAAGGCAGCCGTACCCTAACCCAGTACTTC. This sequence encodes CASSQGSRTLTQYF.

This clonotype was detected a few times. This chain links TRBV19 with TRBJ2-2; 8 positions match TRBD1. The germline V gene encodes CDR1 LNHDA and CDR2 SQIVND (reference sequence). V was pared by 1 base and J by 14 bases, with 9 bases of the junction left unmatched. The CDR3 covers 14 residues. Here the CDR3 reads CASSIAITGGVLFF. The DNA for the CDR3 is TGTGCCAGTAGTATAGCCATAACAGGGGGAGTACTGTTTTTT.

This clonotype has more than one count but fewer than ten. CDR3 residues: CSVRTGGLNEQYF. DNA of the CDR3: TGCAGCGTTAGGACAGGGGGCTTGAACGAGCAGTACTTC. The V call is TRBV29-1, the J call TRBJ2-7, with 11 positions matching TRBD1. The CDR3 has 13 amino acids. J lost 5 bases, V lost 5 bases, and 5 bases had no gene match. Germline CDR1 and CDR2: SQVTM and ANQGSEA.

This clonotype appeared many times. The chain is built from TRBV11-2 and TRBJ2-7, with D unclear. The length of the CDR3 is 13 residues. V lost 0 bases and J lost 7, with 10 bases in between. Germline values: CDR1 SGHAT, CDR2 FQNNGV. CDR3 DNA: TGTGCCAGCAGCTTAGATCGGGCGAGAGAGCAGTACTTC. Its protein is CASSLDRAREQYF.

This clonotype has ten or more counts. V usage is TRBV6-5 and J usage is TRBJ2-2; 8 nucleotides line up with TRBD1. The CDR3 totals 15 residues. Germline V gene lookup returns CDR1 MNHEY and CDR2 SVGAGI. J gave up 3 bases and V 7 bases, and 7 bases lay outside the gene matches. CDR3 protein: CASNLQGVDTGELFF. DNA of the CDR3: TGTGCCAGCAATCTACAGGGGGTCGACACCGGGGAGCTGTTTTTT.

This clonotype was seen more than once but under ten times. This chain connects TRBV5-1 to TRBJ2-7, with no clear D. The CDR3 sequence is 14 residues long. Germline lookup yields CDR1 SGHRS and CDR2 YFSETQ. V lost 1 base and J 0 bases, leaving 8 bases between the germline ends. The CDR3 sequence is CASSLTVNSYEQYF. In DNA, the CDR3 is TGCGCCAGCAGCTTGACCGTAAACTCCTACGAGCAGTACTTC.

V gene TRBV29-1 combines with J gene TRBJ1-1; TRBD1 might be the D (5 bases). Germline loops: CDR1 SQVTM, CDR2 ANQGSEA. Trimming shortened V by 6 bases and J by 4 bases, and 12 bases separated the two germline ends. This CDR3 contains 12 residues. The CDR3 DNA is TGCAGCGTGGGCAGGGATCCCACTGAAGCTTTCTTT. This sequence encodes CSVGRDPTEAFF. The variable domain in full, completed from reference TRBV29-1 and TRBJ1-1, reads SAVISQKPSRDICQRGTSLTIQCQVDSQVTMMFWYRQQPGQSLTLIATANQGSEATYESGFVIDKFPISRPNLTFSTLTVSNMSPEDSSIYLCSVGRDPTEAFFGQGTRLTVV.

This sequence joins TRBV28 and TRBJ2-5; D unclear. The CDR3 runs 12 residues. CDR1 and CDR2 from the germline V gene are MDHEN and SYDVKM. Between the trimmed V and J ends, which lost 2 bases and 5 bases, there was a span of 6 bases. CDR3 nucleotides: TGTGCCAGCAGTTTAACATACGAGACCCAGTACTTC. As protein: CASSLTYETQYF.